This T cell receptor beta chain originates from a study of Ad26.COV2.S vaccination and SARS-CoV-2 variants. The overall study: A COV1001 Ad26.COV2.S trial-arm participant provided the sample. Into the muscle, Ad26.COV2.S was dosed once or twice, 56 days apart.

Treatment of the sample: some 20 received Ad26.COV2.S at low or high dose, single or two shots; about 5 received placebo; per-sample allocation not given. The samples date from day 63 after the first vaccine or placebo injection. This person who donated was an adult of 18-55 years in Boston. Germline V gene data show CDR1 as SGHKS and CDR2 as YYEKEE (reference sequence). The ends were cut back, 4 bases at V and 0 bases at J, with 10 bases in the middle. The CDR3 sequence is 14 residues long. The data were produced by immunoSEQ multiplex PCR, yet TCRdb's version contains in-frame clones alone and is incomplete. The sample lists 440,000 or so clones; 92% were seen once.

The chain recombines TRBV5-5 with TRBJ1-1; D not resolved. The clonotype originates from a person between 18 and 60 years old who received the Ad26.COV2.S COVID-19 vaccine or a placebo. The sequenced sample was peripheral blood, obtained in a trial of Ad26.COV2.S vaccine versus placebo. CDR3 sequence (DNA): TGTGCCAGCAGCCTGGACGGGATGAACACTGAAGCTTTCTTT. Its translation is CASSLDGMNTEAFF. The full variable domain, with the rest looked up from reference TRBV5-5 and TRBJ1-1, is DAGVTQSPTHLIKTRGQQVTLRCSPISGHKSVSWYQQVLGQGPQFIFQYYEKEERGRGNFPDRFSARQFPNYSSELNVNALLLGDSALYLCASSLDGMNTEAFFGQGTRLTVV.